The 10 T cell receptor beta chains below come from one sample, sequenced in a study of T cells after yellow fever vaccination. One entry per CDR3 protein, called by TCRdb with MiXCR from the 5' RACE reads. The table lists approximately 250,000 distinct CDR3 sequences, 6.7% of them singletons. Sequencing used CD4+ T cells sorted from PBMCs, obtained on the day of the yellow fever booster vaccination. The origin of the receptors is a man younger than 40 who received the YFV17D yellow fever vaccine.

This clonotype was seen a few times. CDR3: CASSTSGRAWEQFF. CDR3 bases: TGTGCCAGCAGCACTAGCGGGAGGGCCTGGGAGCAGTTCTTC. The chain recombines TRBV7-9 with TRBJ2-1; 13 bases agree with TRBD2. The V gene end was trimmed by 5 bases and the J gene end by 10 bases; junction bases not matched to a gene: 5. Germline V gene data show CDR1 as SEHNR and CDR2 as FQNEAQ (reference sequence). The CDR3 loop spans 14 amino acids.

This clonotype was observed a few times. The chain links TRBV4-1 to TRBJ2-5; D might be TRBD1 or TRBD2, each matching 5 bases. Germline CDR1 is MGHRA and CDR2 is YSYEKL. With 5 bases removed from V and 4 bases from J, the gap between germline ends came to 17 bases. This CDR3 is built from 15 residues. CDR3 sequence: CASSAGLTRGETQYF. The CDR3 DNA reads TGCGCCAGCAGCGCCGGCCTTACGAGGGGAGAGACCCAGTACTTC.

The chain combines TRBV10-3 with TRBJ2-1; 11 positions agree with TRBD2. V lost 1 base, J lost 6 bases, and 2 bases stayed unmatched. This CDR3 comprises 15 residues. Germline CDR1 reads ENHRY; CDR2 reads SYGVKD. CDR3 loop: CAISEFGTSGNEQFF. CDR3 nucleotides: TGTGCCATCAGTGAGTTTGGGACTAGCGGCAATGAGCAGTTCTTC.

This clonotype was detected ten times or more. The chain carries TRBV10-3 and TRBJ2-7, with D possibly being TRBD1 or TRBD2 (5 bases each). The CDR3 is 13 residues long. V was clipped by 8 bases and J by 6 bases, with 17 bases between them. Germline CDR1 reads ENHRY; CDR2 reads SYGVKD. CDR3 bases: TGTGCCATCTCCCGGGACGCCAGTGGCGAGCAGTACTTC. It encodes CAISRDASGEQYF.

There are a few counts of this clonotype. V gene TRBV5-6 combines with J gene TRBJ2-5; TRBD1 or TRBD2 may be the D gene (6 bases each). V lost 5 bases and J 0 bases, leaving 14 bases between the germline ends. The CDR3 consists of 15 residues. The germline gives CDR1 SGHDT, CDR2 YYEEEE. CDR3: CASSSAGHNQETQYF. CDR3 sequence (DNA): TGTGCCAGCAGTTCCGCGGGACACAACCAAGAGACCCAGTACTTC.

The table lists this clonotype with a few counts. The chain uses TRBV20-1 and TRBJ2-1; 7 bases map to TRBD2. The J segment lost 4 bases and the V segment lost 3 bases, leaving 0 bases of the junction unmatched. CDR3 length: 12 residues. Germline values: CDR1 DFQATT, CDR2 SNEGSKA (reference sequence). CDR3 region: CSASGGYNEQFF. The CDR3 bases are TGCAGTGCTAGCGGGGGGTACAATGAGCAGTTCTTC.

This chain links TRBV19 with TRBJ2-2, with 9 bases matching TRBD1. Germline CDR1 and CDR2: LNHDA and SQIVND (reference sequence). CDR3 size: 17 residues. The trim removed 6 bases at V and 0 bases at J, leaving 8 bases unmatched. CDR3 in DNA: TGTGCCAGTAGGGACAGGGGTAGCCCCGCGAACACCGGGGAGCTGTTTTTT. Its protein product is CASRDRGSPANTGELFF.

V usage is TRBV12-3 or TRBV12-4 and J usage is TRBJ2-3, with TRBD2 as a possible D gene (5 bases). Trimming removed 3 bases at V and 2 bases at J, with 9 bases between. CDR3 length equals 14 residues. The CDR3 coding sequence is TGTGCCAGCAGTTTCAGTAGCGACACAGATACGCAGTATTTT. Its translation is CASSFSSDTDTQYF.

In its sample, this clonotype was seen a few times. This chain uses TRBV7-8 with TRBJ2-3, with D possibly matching TRBD1 (5 bases). V lost 7 bases and J lost 4, with 15 bases in between. The V gene's germline CDR1 is SGHVS and CDR2 FQNEAQ. The CDR3 consists of 14 residues. DNA for the CDR3: TGTGCCAGCATTCTTCAGGGTCGCGCAGATACGCAGTATTTT. This sequence encodes CASILQGRADTQYF.

Many counts were recorded for this clonotype. One junction end does not reproduce the germline sequence, and a read error may be involved. The V call is TRBV5-1, the J call TRBJ1-2; 7 nucleotides agree with TRBD1. The CDR3 is 14 residues long. Germline CDR1 is SGHRS and CDR2 is YFSETQ. CDR3 amino acids: CASSLDRANYGYTF. CDR3 nucleotides: TGTGCCAGCAGCTTAGACAGGGCTAACTATGGCTACACCTTC.